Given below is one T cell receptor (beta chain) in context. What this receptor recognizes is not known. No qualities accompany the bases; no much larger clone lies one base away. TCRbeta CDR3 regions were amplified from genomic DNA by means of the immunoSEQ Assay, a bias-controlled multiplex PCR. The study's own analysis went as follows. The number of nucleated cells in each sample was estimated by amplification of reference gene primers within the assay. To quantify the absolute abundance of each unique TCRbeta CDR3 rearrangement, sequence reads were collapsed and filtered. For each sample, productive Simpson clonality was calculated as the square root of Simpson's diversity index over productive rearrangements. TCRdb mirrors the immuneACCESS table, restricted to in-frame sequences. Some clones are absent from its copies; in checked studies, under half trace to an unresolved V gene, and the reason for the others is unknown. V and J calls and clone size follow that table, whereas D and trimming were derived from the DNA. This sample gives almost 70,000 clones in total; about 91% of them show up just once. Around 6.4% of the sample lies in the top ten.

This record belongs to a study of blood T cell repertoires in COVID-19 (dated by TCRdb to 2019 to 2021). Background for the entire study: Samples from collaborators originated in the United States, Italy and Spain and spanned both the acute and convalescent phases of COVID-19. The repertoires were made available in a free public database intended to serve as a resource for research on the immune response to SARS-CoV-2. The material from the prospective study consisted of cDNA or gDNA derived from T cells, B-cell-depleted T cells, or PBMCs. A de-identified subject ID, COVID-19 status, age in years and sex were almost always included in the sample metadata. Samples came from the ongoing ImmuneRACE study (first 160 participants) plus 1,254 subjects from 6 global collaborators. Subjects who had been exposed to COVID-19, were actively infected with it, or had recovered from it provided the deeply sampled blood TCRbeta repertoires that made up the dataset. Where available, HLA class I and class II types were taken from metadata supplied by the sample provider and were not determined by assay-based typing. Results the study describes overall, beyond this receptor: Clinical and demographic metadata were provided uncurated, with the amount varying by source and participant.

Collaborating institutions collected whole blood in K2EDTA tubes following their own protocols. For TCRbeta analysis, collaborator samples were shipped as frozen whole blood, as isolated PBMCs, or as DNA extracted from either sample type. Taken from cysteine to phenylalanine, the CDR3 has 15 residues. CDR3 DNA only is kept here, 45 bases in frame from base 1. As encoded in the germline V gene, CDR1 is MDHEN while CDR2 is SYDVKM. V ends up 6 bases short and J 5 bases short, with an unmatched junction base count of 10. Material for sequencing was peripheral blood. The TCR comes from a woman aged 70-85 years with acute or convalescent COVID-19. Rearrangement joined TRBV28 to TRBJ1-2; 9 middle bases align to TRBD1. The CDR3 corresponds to CASSPSGQGMYGYTF. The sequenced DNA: TGTGCCAGCAGCCCAAGCGGACAGGGGATGTATGGCTACACCTTC.